This T cell receptor (beta chain) was captured by sequencing in a study of glioma-infiltrating T cells after dendritic cell vaccination. The CDR3 runs to 14 residues. Looked up from germline, CDR1 is SGDLS and CDR2 is YYNGEE. Between the trimmed V and J ends, which lost 3 bases and 4 bases, there was a span of 13 bases. The PCR used 60 V beta and 13 J beta primers. Using immunoSEQ multiplex PCR, the repertoire was profiled, and TCRdb retains in-frame clones only, with some absent. The data contain 90,000 to 100,000 clones, 79% of them singletons. Study conclusions and caveats: Longer survival after dendritic cell vaccination followed higher pretreatment TIL content. The cohort had few patients with full blood and tumor sets.

To note about this clone: What it recognizes is unknown.

The source material was blood, sampled before dendritic cell vaccination. The sequence was collected from a human donor with glioblastoma. The chain employs TRBV9 and TRBJ1-2; TRBD1 might be the D (5 bases). In DNA, the CDR3 is TGTGCCAGCAGCGCCGGGGGAGTGGGCTATGGCTACACCTTC. Translated, it gives CASSAGGVGYGYTF.